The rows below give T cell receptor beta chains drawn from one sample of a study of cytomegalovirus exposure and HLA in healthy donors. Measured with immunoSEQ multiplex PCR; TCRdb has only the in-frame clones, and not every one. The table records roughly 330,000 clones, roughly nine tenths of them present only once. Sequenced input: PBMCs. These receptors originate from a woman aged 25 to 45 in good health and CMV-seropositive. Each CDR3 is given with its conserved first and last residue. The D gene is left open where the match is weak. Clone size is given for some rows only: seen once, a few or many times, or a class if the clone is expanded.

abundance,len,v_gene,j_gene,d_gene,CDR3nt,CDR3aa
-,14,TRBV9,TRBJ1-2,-,TGTGCCAGCAGCCCCTTCAGAGCCAACAGTGGCTACACCTTC,CASSPFRANSGYTF
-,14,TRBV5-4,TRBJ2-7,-,TGTGCCAGCAGGGAGGAGGCCCCTTCCTACGAGCAGTACTTC,CASREEAPSYEQYF
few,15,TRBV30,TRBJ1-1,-,TGTGCCTGGATTGAGCCCGACAGGCTTAACACTGAAGCTTTCTTT,CAWIEPDRLNTEAFF
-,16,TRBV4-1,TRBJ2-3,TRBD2,TGCGCCAGCAGCCAAGCTTTTGGCGGGAGGACAGATACGCAGTATTTT,CASSQAFGGRTDTQYF
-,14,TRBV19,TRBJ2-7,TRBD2,TGTGCCAGTAGTATTACTAGCGGGGCATACGAGCAGTACTTC,CASSITSGAYEQYF
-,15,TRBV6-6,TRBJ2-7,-,TGTGCCAGCAGCCCCGCCCCGACGGGGGCCTACGAGCAGTACTTC,CASSPAPTGAYEQYF
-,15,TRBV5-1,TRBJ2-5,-,TGCGCCAGCAGCCCGGCGACTGACCTCCGGGAGACCCAGTACTTC,CASSPATDLRETQYF
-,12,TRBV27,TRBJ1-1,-,TGTGCCAGCAGTTTGGCCGCCACTGAAGCTTTCTTT,CASSLAATEAFF
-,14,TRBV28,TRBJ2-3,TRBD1,TGTGCCAGCAGCCGAGACAGGGTCCCAGATACGCAGTATTTT,CASSRDRVPDTQYF
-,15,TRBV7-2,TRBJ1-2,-,TGTGCCAGCAGCTTAGAGGAGGGTTTCAACTATGGCTACACCTTC,CASSLEEGFNYGYTF
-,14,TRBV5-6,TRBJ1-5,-,TGTGCCAGCAGCCATAGGAGGGCGGGTCAGCCCCAGCATTTT,CASSHRRAGQPQHF
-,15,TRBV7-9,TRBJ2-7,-,TGTGCCAGCAGCTTAGATGGGACACTCTCCTACGAGCAGTACTTC,CASSLDGTLSYEQYF
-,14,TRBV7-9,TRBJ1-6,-,TGTGCCAGCAGCTTAGAAGGGCAGAATTCACCCCTCCACTTT,CASSLEGQNSPLHF
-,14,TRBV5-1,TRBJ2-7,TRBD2,TGCGCCAGCAGCTCTTGGGAGCGGGGGTACGAGCAGTACTTC,CASSSWERGYEQYF
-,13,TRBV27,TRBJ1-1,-,TGTGCCAGCAGTTTGCTCCGGGACACCGAAGCTTTCTTT,CASSLLRDTEAFF
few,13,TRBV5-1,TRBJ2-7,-,TGCGCCAGCAGCCTGGACACTTCCTACGAGCAGTACTTC,CASSLDTSYEQYF
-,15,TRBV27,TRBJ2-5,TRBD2,TGTGCCAGCACCTTATCGGGACTAGCGGGAGAGACCCAGTACTTC,CASTLSGLAGETQYF
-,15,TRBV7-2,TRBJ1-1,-,TGTGCCAGCAGCTTATCAATGACAGGATCCATCGAAGCTTTCTTT,CASSLSMTGSIEAFF
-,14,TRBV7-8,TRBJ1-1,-,TGTGCCAGCAGCTTACAGGTCAGCAACACTGAAGCTTTCTTT,CASSLQVSNTEAFF
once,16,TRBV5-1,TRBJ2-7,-,TGCGCCAGCAGCTTGGGGGGACGAGACAGCTCCTACGAGCAGTACTTC,CASSLGGRDSSYEQYF
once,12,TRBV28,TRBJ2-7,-,TGTGCCAGCAGTTTACAATCTTACGAGCAGTACTTC,CASSLQSYEQYF
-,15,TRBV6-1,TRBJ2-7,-,TGTGCCAGCACCCCGACACCGTTAGAAACCTACGAGCAGTACTTC,CASTPTPLETYEQYF
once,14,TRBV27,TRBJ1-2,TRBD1,TGTGCCACCCTCTCGCCCGGGACAGGGATAGGCTACACCTTC,CATLSPGTGIGYTF
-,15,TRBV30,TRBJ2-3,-,TGTGCCTGGACCTCAAACCGGGGGGGACAGGATACGCAGTATTTT,CAWTSNRGGQDTQYF
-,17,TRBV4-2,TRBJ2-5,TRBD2,TGTGCCAGCAGCCAAGAAGGCGGCACTAGCGGGAGAGAGACCCAGTACTTC,CASSQEGGTSGRETQYF
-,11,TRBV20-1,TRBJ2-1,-,TGCAGTGTCCCGGGGACGACCCTCCAGTTCTTC,CSVPGTTLQFF
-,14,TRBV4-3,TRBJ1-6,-,TGCGCCAGCAGCCAAGATAACCGGGATTCACCCCTCCACTTT,CASSQDNRDSPLHF
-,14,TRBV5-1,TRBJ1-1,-,TGCGCCAGCAGCTTGCAGGGTTTCGCGGGTGAAGCTTTCTTT,CASSLQGFAGEAFF
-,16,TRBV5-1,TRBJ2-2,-,TGCGCCAGCAGCGCCGGGATTATAACGAACACCGGGGAGCTGTTTTTT,CASSAGIITNTGELFF
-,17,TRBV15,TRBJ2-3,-,TGTGCCACCAGCAGAGGTGGGGTTAGCGGAGATACAGATACGCAGTATTTT,CATSRGGVSGDTDTQYF
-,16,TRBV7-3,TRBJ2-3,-,TGTGCCAGCAGGTTAAACGCGGGCCAGGGCACAGATACGCAGTATTTT,CASRLNAGQGTDTQYF
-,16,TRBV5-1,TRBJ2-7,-,TGCGCCAGCAGCTTGCTTGACCTCACTAGCTCCTACGAGCAGTACTTC,CASSLLDLTSSYEQYF
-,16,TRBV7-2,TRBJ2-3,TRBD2,TGTGCCAGCAGCCCAGGGACTAGCGGGATCTCAGATACGCAGTATTTT,CASSPGTSGISDTQYF
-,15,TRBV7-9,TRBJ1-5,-,TGTGCCAGCAGCTCCCCCGGGGGTAGCAATCAGCCCCAGCATTTT,CASSSPGGSNQPQHF
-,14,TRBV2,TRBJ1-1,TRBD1,TGTGCCAACCCCCGACAGGGGTCGAACACTGAAGCTTTCTTT,CANPRQGSNTEAFF
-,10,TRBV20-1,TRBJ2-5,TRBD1,TGCAGTGCTAGGGGGGACAGTTTGCACTTC,CSARGDSLHF
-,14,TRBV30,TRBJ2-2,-,TGTGCCTGGACGGGACTTAGGAACACCGGGGAGCTGTTTTTT,CAWTGLRNTGELFF
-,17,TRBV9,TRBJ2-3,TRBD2,TGTGCCAGCAGCGCGGGACTAGCACTAGGTTGGACAGATACGCAGTATTTT,CASSAGLALGWTDTQYF
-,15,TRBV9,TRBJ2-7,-,TGTGCCAGCAGCGTAGGAGCGGACAGTTCCTACGAGCAGTACTTC,CASSVGADSSYEQYF
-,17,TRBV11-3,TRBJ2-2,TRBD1,TGTGCCAGCAGCGCACGCCCGGGACAGGGGAACCCCGGGGAGCTGTTTTTT,CASSARPGQGNPGELFF
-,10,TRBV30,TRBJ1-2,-,TGTGCCTGGACTTACTATGGCTACACCTTC,CAWTYYGYTF
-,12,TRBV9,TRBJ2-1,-,TGTGCCAGCAATCGCGGATCTCATGAGCAGTTCTTC,CASNRGSHEQFF
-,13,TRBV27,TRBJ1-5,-,TGTGCCAGCAGACAGGGCAGCAATCAGCCCCAGCATTTT,CASRQGSNQPQHF
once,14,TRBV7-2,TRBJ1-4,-,TGTGCCAGCAGCTTAGGCCCAACTAATGAAAAACTGTTTTTT,CASSLGPTNEKLFF
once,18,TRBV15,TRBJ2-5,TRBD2,TGTGCCACCAGCAGAGGTGGACTAGCGGGGGGATTCCAAGAGACCCAGTACTTC,CATSRGGLAGGFQETQYF
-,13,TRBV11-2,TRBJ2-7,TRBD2,TGTGCCAGCATCCCTCGGGGGGCCTACGAGCAGTACTTC,CASIPRGAYEQYF
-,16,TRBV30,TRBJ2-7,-,TGTGCCTGGAGTGTAGGTGCGGTAGCGAGGACCTACGAGCAGTACTTC,CAWSVGAVARTYEQYF
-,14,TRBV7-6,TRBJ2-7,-,TGTGCCAGCAGCTCTCGACAAGGGCCCTACGAGCAGTACTTC,CASSSRQGPYEQYF
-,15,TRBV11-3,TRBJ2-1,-,TGTGCCAGCAGCTTAACGGGATCAGGGTTCAATGAGCAGTTCTTC,CASSLTGSGFNEQFF
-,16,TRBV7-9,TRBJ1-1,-,TGTGCCAGCAGCCACTTCCGGGAGACCAAGAACACTGAAGCTTTCTTT,CASSHFRETKNTEAFF